This passage covers 20 T cell receptor beta chains from one sample sequenced in a study of response to subunit inactivated influenza vaccine. MiXCR, applied by TCRdb to the RT-PCR reads, yields one record per CDR3 protein. The table includes approximately 490,000 distinct CDR3 sequences, around 7.7% detected once. The input for sequencing was PBMCs from blood, taken less than 30 months after vaccination. The receptors derive from a man aged 45 to 70 who received an inactivated influenza vaccine.

The chain uses TRBV10-3 and TRBJ2-7; D not resolved. In germline, CDR1 is ENHRY, CDR2 SYGVKD. The length of the CDR3 is 13 residues. The germline V and J ends were trimmed by 0 bases and 7 bases, with 10 bases remaining between them. CDR3 amino acids: CAISESNLREQYF. The CDR3 DNA reads as TGTGCCATCAGTGAGTCGAACCTACGGGAGCAGTACTTC.

This clonotype appeared many times. The chain employs TRBV12-3 or TRBV12-4 and TRBJ2-4, with 10 bases that match TRBD1. V shed 6 bases, J shed 7 bases, and the junction held 9 bases outside the gene matches. CDR3 length equals 15 residues. DNA for the CDR3: TGTGCCAGCAGCCCGTCCGGGACAGGGGTGAACATTCAGTACTTC. It specifies CASSPSGTGVNIQYF.

The chain recombines TRBV12-3 or TRBV12-4 with TRBJ2-1, with D tentatively TRBD1 (6 bases). The CDR3 totals 14 residues. V lost 1 base and J 8 bases, leaving 12 bases between the germline ends. The CDR3 DNA is TGTGCCAGCAGTTTAGGGGGGCCCAGTTATGAGCAGTTCTTC. Protein: CASSLGGPSYEQFF.

This clonotype came up a few times. The chain combines TRBV28 with TRBJ1-1, with D possibly matching TRBD1 (6 bases). The germline CDR1 and CDR2 sequences are MDHEN and SYDVKM. CDR3 length: 12 residues. The V end was cut by 7 bases, the J end by 10 bases, with 16 bases between. The CDR3 DNA is TGTGCCAGCAACTCCCCAGGGGAGGGAGCTTTCTTT. Protein sequence: CASNSPGEGAFF.

There are a few counts of this clonotype. This chain joins TRBV29-1 and TRBJ1-1; 8 bases match TRBD1. The CDR3 covers 14 residues. Germline V CDR1 and CDR2: SQVTM, ANQGSEA. The ends lost 7 bases at V and 2 bases at J; junction bases unmatched: 9. In DNA form, the CDR3 reads TGCAGCGGCTCCTTCGGACAGGGTAACACTGAAGCTTTCTTT. Its protein is CSGSFGQGNTEAFF. The entire variable domain, with the rest obtained from reference TRBV29-1 and TRBJ1-1, is as follows: SAVISQKPSRDICQRGTSLTIQCQVDSQVTMMFWYRQQPGQSLTLIATANQGSEATYESGFVIDKFPISRPNLTFSTLTVSNMSPEDSSIYLCSGSFGQGNTEAFFGQGTRLTVV.

This clonotype was seen at least ten times. This chain links TRBV19 with TRBJ2-1; 10 bases line up with TRBD2. CDR1 is LNHDA and CDR2 is SQIVND in the germline V gene (reference sequence). V shed 5 bases, J shed 2 bases, and the junction held 6 bases outside the gene matches. The CDR3 is 16 amino acids. The CDR3 DNA reads TGTGCCAGTAGTCCCCGTACTAGCGGGGCCTACAATGAGCAGTTCTTC. This codes for CASSPRTSGAYNEQFF.

This clonotype was counted a few times. V is TRBV9 and J is TRBJ2-1; 12 nucleotides align to TRBD1. The V gene's germline CDR1 is SGDLS and CDR2 YYNGEE. J was trimmed by 3 bases and V by 2 bases; bases with no gene match: 6. There are 17 residues in the CDR3. The CDR3 bases are TGTGCCAGCAGCGTGGGGACAGGGGGCGTTGGCTACAATGAGCAGTTCTTC. Its translation: CASSVGTGGVGYNEQFF.

Many counts were recorded for this clonotype. This sequence joins TRBV29-1 and TRBJ1-1; D gene ambiguous. CDR3 length: 14 residues. V was cut by 5 bases and J by 0 bases, with 13 bases left in between. Germline V CDR1 and CDR2: SQVTM, ANQGSEA. The CDR3 DNA is TGCAGCGTTTTCAAACAGACCATGAACACTGAAGCTTTCTTT. Protein: CSVFKQTMNTEAFF.

This clonotype was found many times. J is TRBJ2-7 and V is TRBV7-2; TRBD2 might be the D (5 bases). CDR1 and CDR2 from the germline V gene are SGHTA and FQGNSA. The ends were cut back, 5 bases at V and 0 bases at J, with 17 bases in the middle. The CDR3 is 16 amino acids. CDR3 in amino acids: CASSPLAGGSSYEQYF. CDR3 DNA sequence: TGTGCCAGCAGCCCGTTGGCGGGTGGGAGCTCCTACGAGCAGTACTTC.

The chain employs TRBV10-3 and TRBJ2-1; 9 nucleotides agree with TRBD2. Looked up from germline, CDR1 is ENHRY and CDR2 is SYGVKD. The CDR3 extends over 12 amino acids. V shed 6 bases, J shed 8 bases, and the junction held 2 bases outside the gene matches. CDR3 protein: CAISQRGDEQFF. The CDR3 DNA is TGTGCCATCAGCCAGCGGGGGGATGAGCAGTTCTTC.

Ten or more counts support this clonotype. The V and J genes are TRBV7-8 and TRBJ1-1, with 11 bases lining up with TRBD1. V gave up 8 bases and J gave up 3 bases; unmatched junction bases: 2. The CDR3 is 13 residues long. Germline lookup yields CDR1 SGHVS and CDR2 FQNEAQ. The CDR3 sequence is CASGQGADTEAFF. The CDR3 bases are TGTGCCAGCGGACAGGGGGCGGACACTGAAGCTTTCTTT.

A few counts support this clonotype. V is TRBV24-1 and J is TRBJ2-2, with 9 bases that match TRBD1. This CDR3 has 15 residues. With V trimmed by 4 bases and J by 6 bases, 5 bases remained unmatched. Germline values: CDR1 KGHDR, CDR2 SFDVKD. CDR3 DNA sequence: TGTGCCACCAGTGAGAGGACAGGGGCGGCCGGGGAGCTGTTTTTT. It yields the protein CATSERTGAAGELFF.

This clonotype was recorded a few times. This sequence joins TRBV7-2 and TRBJ1-3; TRBD1 matches 9 bases. The germline V gene encodes CDR1 SGHTA and CDR2 FQGNSA. V lost 5 bases and J lost 0; bases outside the gene matches: 8. The CDR3 consists of 17 residues. CDR3 nucleotide sequence: TGTGCCAGCAGCCAGACCGGGACAGGGAGCTCTGGAAACACCATATATTTT. Residues: CASSQTGTGSSGNTIYF.

This clonotype was seen at least ten times. The genes are TRBV7-2 and TRBJ2-1; 8 nucleotides agree with TRBD2. Trimming at V came to 0 bases and at J to 9 bases, leaving 10 bases not matched to a gene. The CDR3 totals 16 residues. CDR1 is SGHTA and CDR2 is FQGNSA in the germline V gene. The CDR3, as DNA: TGTGCCAGCAGCTTAGCGCAGGGTAGCGGGATGGGTGAGCAGTTCTTC. Residues: CASSLAQGSGMGEQFF.

There are many counts of this clonotype. In DNA form, the CDR3 reads TGCAGTGCTAAAAGCGGGGGGTCCTACGAGCAGTACTTC. As protein: CSAKSGGSYEQYF. The rearrangement joins TRBV20-1 to TRBJ2-7, with 9 bases that match TRBD2. The CDR3 has 13 residues. CDR1 DFQATT and CDR2 SNEGSKA come from the germline V gene (reference sequence). With V trimmed by 4 bases and J by 1 base, 2 bases remained unmatched.

This clonotype has ten or more counts. The V gene is TRBV12-3 or TRBV12-4, the J gene TRBJ2-3; 8 bases agree with TRBD2. V was clipped by 5 bases and J by 1 base; unmatched bases: 5. This CDR3 is 15 amino acids long. CDR3 sequence: CASSPVAGRTDTQYF. CDR3 sequence (DNA): TGTGCCAGCAGTCCCGTAGCGGGACGCACAGATACGCAGTATTTT.

The chain employs TRBV14 and TRBJ1-2; D ambiguous. The germline V and J ends were trimmed by 5 bases and 12 bases, with 25 bases remaining between them. Germline-derived CDR1 and CDR2 are SGHDN and FVKESK. The CDR3 runs 15 residues. The CDR3, as DNA: TGTGCCAGCAGCGACAAAAGGCTGAGGTCCCAGGTCCACACCTTC. Translating gives CASSDKRLRSQVHTF.

At least ten counts were recorded for this clonotype. The chain is built from TRBV29-1 and TRBJ2-3; weak D call: TRBD2 (6 bases). CDR3 length equals 13 residues. V was trimmed by 4 bases and J by 1 base, leaving 9 bases between them. Germline V gives CDR1 SQVTM, CDR2 ANQGSEA. The CDR3: CSVVTGGTDTQYF. The DNA of the CDR3 is TGCAGCGTTGTAACGGGGGGCACAGATACGCAGTATTTT.

This chain links TRBV7-8 with TRBJ2-1; 7 bases align to TRBD2. Germline values: CDR1 SGHVS, CDR2 FQNEAQ. CDR3 length equals 15 residues. V was clipped by 5 bases and J by 0 bases; unmatched bases: 4. This chain's CDR3 is CASSAREGSYNEQFF. The CDR3 bases are TGTGCCAGCAGCGCGAGGGAGGGCTCCTACAATGAGCAGTTCTTC.

This clonotype showed up just a few times. The chain combines TRBV9 with TRBJ2-7; 8 bases are a match to TRBD2. Germline loops: CDR1 SGDLS, CDR2 YYNGEE. This CDR3 spans 15 amino acids. Trimming cost V 4 bases and J 4 bases; bases outside gene matches: 10. CDR3 DNA: TGTGCCAGCAGCCTCGGGGGGGACCTCTTGTACGAGCAGTACTTC. Translating gives CASSLGGDLLYEQYF.